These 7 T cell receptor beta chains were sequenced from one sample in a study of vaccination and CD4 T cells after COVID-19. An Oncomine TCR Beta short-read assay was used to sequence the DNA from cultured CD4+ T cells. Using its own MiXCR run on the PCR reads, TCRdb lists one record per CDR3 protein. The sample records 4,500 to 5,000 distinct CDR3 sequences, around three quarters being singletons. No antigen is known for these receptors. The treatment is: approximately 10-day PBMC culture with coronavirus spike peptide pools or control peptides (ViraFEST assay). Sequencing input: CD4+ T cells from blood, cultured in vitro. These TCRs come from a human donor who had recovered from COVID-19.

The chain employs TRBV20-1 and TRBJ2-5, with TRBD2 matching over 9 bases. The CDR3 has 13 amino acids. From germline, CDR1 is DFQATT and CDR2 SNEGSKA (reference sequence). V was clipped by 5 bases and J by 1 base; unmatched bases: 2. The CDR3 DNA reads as TGCAGTGCTGGGACTAGCCCCCAAGAGACCCAGTACTTC. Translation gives CSAGTSPQETQYF.

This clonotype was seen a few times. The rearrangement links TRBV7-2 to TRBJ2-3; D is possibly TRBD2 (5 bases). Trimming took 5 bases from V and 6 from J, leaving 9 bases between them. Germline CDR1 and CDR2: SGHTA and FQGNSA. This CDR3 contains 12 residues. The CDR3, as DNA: TGTGCCAGCAGCCCGTGGGAGGATACGCAGTATTTT. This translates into CASSPWEDTQYF.

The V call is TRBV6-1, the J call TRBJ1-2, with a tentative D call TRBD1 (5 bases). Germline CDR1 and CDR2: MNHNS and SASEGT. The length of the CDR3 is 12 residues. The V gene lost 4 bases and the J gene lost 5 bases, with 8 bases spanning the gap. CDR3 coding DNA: TGTGCCAGCAGTGCGACAGTGTATGGCTACACCTTC. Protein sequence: CASSATVYGYTF.

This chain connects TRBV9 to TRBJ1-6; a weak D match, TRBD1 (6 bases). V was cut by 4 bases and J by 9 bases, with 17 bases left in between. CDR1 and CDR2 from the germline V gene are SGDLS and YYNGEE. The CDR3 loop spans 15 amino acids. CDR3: CASSFTGLGGSPLHF. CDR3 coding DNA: TGTGCCAGCAGCTTCACAGGGTTGGGGGGTTCACCCCTCCACTTT.

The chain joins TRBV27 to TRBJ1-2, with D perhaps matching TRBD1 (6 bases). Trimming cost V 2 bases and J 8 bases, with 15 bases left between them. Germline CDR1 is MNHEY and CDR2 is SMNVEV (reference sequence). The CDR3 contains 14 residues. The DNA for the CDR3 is TGTGCCAGCAGTTTAGCGGATACAGGGCACGGCTACACCTTC. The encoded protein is CASSLADTGHGYTF.

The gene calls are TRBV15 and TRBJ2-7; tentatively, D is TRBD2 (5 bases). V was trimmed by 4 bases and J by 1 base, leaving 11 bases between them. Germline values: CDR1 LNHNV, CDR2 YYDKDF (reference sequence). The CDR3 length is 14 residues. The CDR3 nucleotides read TGTGCCACCAGCATTGGACGGAGGTCCTACGAGCAGTACTTC. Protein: CATSIGRRSYEQYF.

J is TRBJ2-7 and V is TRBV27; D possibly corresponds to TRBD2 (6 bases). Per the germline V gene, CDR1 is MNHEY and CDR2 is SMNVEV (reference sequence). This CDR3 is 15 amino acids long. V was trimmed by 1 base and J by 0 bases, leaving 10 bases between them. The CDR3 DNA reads TGTGCCAGCAGTTTATACCGCGGGGACTCCTACGAGCAGTACTTC. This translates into CASSLYRGDSYEQYF.